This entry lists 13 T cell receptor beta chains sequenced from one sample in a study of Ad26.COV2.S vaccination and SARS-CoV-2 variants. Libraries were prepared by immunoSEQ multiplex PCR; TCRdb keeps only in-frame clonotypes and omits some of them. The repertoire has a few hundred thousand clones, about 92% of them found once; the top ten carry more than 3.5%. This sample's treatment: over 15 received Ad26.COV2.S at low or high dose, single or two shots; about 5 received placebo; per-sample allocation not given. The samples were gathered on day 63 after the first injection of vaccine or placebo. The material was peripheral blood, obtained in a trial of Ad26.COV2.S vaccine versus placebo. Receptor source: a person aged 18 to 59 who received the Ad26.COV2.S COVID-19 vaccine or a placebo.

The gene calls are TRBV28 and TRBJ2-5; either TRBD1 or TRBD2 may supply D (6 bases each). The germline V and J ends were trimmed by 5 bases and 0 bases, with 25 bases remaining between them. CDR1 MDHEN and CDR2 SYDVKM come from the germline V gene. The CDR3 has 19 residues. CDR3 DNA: TGTGCCAGCAGTCCGACCAGGAGGGGGGCAACTAAGTACCAAGAGACCCAGTACTTC. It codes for CASSPTRRGATKYQETQYF.

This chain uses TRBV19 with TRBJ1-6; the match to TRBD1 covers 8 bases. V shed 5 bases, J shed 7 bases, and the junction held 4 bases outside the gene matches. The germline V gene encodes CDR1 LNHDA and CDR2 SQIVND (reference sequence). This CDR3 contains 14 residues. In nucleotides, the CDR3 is TGTGCCAGTAGTGCCCGGACAGGGAATTCACCCCTCCACTTT. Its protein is CASSARTGNSPLHF.

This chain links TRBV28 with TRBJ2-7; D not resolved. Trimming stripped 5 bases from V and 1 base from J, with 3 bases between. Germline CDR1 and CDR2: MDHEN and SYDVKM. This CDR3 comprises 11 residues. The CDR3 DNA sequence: TGTGCCAGCAGTAAATCCTACGAGCAGTACTTC. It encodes CASSKSYEQYF.

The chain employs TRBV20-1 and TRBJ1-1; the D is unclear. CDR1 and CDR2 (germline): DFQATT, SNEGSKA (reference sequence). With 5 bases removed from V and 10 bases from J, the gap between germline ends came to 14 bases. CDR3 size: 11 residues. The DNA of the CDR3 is TGCAGTGCTCCGGAGTTTAAAAGAGCTTTCTTT. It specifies CSAPEFKRAFF.

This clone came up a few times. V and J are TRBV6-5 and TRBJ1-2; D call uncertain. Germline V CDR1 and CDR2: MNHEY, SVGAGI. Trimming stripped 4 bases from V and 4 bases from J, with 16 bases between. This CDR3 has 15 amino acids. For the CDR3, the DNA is TGTGCCAGCAGTTTGACTAATTTTGGATTCTATGGCTACACCTTC. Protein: CASSLTNFGFYGYTF.

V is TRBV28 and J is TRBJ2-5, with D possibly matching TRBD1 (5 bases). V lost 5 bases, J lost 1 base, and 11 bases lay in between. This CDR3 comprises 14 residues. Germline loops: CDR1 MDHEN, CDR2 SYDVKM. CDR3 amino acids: CASSTQGGQETQYF. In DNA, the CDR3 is TGTGCCAGCAGTACCCAGGGTGGCCAAGAGACCCAGTACTTC.

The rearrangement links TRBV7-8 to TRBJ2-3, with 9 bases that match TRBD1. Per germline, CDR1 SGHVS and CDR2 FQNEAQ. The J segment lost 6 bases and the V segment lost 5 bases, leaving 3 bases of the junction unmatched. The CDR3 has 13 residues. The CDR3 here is CASSRDRVDTQYF. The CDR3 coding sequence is TGTGCCAGCAGCCGGGACAGGGTGGATACGCAGTATTTT.

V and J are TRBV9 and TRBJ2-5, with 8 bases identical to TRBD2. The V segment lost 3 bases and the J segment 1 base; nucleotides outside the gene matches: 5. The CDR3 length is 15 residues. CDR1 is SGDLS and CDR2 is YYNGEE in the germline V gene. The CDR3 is CASSEGTRGQETQYF. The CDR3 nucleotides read TGTGCCAGCAGCGAGGGGACTAGGGGCCAAGAGACCCAGTACTTC. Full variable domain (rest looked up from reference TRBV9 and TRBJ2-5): DSGVTQTPKHLITATGQRVTLRCSPRSGDLSVYWYQQSLDQGLQFLIQYYNGEERAKGNILERFSAQQFPDLHSELNLSSLELGDSALYFCASSEGTRGQETQYFGPGTRLLVL.

The CDR3 nucleotides are TGCGCCAGCAGCCAAGATACTCAGGGGGCGGGATCTAATGAAAAACTGTTTTTT. Encoded protein: CASSQDTQGAGSNEKLFF. The chain links TRBV4-3 to TRBJ1-4, with 8 bases fitting TRBD1. Trimming cost V 0 bases and J 3 bases; bases outside gene matches: 9. The CDR3 is made up of 18 amino acids. Germline V lookup: CDR1 LGHNA, CDR2 YSLEER.

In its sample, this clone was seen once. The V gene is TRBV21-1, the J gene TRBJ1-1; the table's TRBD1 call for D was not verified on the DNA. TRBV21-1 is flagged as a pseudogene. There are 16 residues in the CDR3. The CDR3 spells CASSQGAYPMNTEAFF. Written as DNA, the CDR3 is TGTGCCAGCAGCCAGGGGGCCTATCCCATGAACACTGAAGCTTTCTTT.

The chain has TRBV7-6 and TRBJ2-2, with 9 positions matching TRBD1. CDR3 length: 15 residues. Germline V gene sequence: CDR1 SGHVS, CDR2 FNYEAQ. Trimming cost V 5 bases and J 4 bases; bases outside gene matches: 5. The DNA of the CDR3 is TGTGCCAGCAGCAACGGACAGGGGCCCACCGGGGAGCTGTTTTTT. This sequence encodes CASSNGQGPTGELFF.

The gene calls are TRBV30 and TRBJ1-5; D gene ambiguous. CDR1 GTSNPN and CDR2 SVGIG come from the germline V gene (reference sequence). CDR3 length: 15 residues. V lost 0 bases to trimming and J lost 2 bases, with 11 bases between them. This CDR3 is CAWSVMGMGNQPQHF. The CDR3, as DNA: TGTGCCTGGAGTGTAATGGGAATGGGCAATCAGCCCCAGCATTTT.

The CDR3 sequence: CSASPSQQTNTGELFF. The CDR3 region has the DNA TGCAGTGCTAGTCCCAGTCAGCAGACGAACACCGGGGAGCTGTTTTTT. V usage is TRBV20-1 and J usage is TRBJ2-2; D gene uncertain. Germline V gene lookup returns CDR1 DFQATT and CDR2 SNEGSKA (reference sequence). V dropped 3 bases and J dropped 0 bases, with 14 bases sitting between them. The CDR3 has 16 amino acids.